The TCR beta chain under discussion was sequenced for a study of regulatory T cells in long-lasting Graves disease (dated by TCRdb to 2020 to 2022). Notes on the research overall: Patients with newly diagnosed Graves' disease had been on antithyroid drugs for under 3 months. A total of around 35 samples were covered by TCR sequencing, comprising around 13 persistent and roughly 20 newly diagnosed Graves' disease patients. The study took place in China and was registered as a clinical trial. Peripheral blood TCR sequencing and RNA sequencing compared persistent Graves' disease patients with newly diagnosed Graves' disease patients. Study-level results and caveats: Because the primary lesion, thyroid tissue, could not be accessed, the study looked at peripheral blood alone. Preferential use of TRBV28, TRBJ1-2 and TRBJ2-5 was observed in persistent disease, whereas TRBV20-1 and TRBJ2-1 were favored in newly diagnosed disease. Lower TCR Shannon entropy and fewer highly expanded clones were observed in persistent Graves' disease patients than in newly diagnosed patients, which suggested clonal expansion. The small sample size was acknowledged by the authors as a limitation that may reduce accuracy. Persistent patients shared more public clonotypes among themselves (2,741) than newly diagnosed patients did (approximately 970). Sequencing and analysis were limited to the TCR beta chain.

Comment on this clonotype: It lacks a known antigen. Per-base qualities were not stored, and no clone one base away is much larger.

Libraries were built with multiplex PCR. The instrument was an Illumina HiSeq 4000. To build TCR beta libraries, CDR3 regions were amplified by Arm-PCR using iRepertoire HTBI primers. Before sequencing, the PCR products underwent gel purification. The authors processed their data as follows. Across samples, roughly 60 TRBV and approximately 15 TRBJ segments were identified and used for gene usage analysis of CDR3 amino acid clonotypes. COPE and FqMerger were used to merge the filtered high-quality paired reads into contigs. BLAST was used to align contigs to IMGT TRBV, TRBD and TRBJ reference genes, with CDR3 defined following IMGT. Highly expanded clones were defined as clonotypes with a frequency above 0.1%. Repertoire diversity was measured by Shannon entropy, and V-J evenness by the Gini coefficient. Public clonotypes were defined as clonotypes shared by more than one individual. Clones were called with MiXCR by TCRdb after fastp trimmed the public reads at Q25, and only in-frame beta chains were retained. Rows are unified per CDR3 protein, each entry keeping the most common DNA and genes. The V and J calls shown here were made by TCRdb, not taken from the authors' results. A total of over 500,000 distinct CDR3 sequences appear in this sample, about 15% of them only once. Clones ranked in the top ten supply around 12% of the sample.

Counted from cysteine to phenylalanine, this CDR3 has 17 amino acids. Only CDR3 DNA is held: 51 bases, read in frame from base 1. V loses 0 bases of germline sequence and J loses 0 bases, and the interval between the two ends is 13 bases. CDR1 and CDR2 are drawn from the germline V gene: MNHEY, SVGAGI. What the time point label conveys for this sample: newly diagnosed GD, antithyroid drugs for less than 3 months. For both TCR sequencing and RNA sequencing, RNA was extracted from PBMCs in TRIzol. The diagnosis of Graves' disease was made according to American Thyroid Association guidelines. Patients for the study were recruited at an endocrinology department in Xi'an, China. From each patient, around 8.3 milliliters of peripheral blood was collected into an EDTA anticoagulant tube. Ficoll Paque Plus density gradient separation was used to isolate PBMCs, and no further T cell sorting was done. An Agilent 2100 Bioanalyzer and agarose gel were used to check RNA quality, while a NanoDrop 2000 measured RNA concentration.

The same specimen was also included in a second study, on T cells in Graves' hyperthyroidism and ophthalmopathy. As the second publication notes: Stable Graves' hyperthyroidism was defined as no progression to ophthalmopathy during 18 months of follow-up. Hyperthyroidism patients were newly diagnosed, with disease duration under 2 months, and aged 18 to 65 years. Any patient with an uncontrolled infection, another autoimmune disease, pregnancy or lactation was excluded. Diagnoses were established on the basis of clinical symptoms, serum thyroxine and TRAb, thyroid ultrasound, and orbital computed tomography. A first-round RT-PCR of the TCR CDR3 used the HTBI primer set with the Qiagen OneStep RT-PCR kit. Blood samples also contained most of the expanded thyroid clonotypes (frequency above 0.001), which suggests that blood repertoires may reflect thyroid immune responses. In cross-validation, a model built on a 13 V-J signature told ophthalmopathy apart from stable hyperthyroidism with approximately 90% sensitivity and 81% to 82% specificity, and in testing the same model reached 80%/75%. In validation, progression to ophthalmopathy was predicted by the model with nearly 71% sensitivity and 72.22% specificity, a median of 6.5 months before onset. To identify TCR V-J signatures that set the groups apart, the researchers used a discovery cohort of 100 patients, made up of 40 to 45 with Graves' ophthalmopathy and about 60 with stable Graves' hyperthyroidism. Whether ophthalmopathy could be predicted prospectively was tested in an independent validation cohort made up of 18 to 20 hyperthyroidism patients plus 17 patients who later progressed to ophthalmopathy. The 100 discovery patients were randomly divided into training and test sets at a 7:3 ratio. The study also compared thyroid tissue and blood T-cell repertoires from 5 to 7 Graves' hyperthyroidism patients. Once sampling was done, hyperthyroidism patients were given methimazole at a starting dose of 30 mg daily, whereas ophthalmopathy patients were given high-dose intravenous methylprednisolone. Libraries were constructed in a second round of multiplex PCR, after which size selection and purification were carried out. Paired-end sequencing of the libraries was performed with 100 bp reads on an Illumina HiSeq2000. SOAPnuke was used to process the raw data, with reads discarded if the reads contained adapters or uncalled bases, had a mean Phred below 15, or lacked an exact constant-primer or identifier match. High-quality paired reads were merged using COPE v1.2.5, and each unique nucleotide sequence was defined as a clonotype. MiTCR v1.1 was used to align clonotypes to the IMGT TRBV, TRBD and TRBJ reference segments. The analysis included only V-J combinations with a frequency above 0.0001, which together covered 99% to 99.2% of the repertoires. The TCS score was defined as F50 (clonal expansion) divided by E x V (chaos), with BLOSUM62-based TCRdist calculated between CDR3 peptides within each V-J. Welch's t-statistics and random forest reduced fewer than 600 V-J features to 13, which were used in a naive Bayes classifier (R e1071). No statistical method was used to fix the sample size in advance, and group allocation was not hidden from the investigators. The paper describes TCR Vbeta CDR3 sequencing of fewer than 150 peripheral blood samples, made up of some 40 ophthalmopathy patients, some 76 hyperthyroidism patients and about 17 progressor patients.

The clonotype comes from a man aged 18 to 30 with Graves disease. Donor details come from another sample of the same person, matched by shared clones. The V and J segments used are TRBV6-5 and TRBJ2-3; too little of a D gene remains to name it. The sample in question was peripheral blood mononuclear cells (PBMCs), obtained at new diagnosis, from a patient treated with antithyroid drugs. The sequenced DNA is TGTGCCAGCAGTTACTCGTTACGCGCCGGGAGCACAGATACGCAGTATTTT. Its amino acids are CASSYSLRAGSTDTQYF.